The 23 T cell receptor beta chains below all came from one sample that was sequenced in a study of blood T cell repertoires in COVID-19. The assay was immunoSEQ multiplex PCR, and TCRdb's table has in-frame clones only and misses some. The sample consists of roughly 340,000 clones, approximately 87% of them appearing once. Material for sequencing was peripheral blood. All receptors come from a woman in her fifties or sixties with COVID-19, enrolled during active disease.

Regarding this clone: Germline is not matched at one junction end, which may reflect a read error. The chain couples TRBV7-7 to TRBJ2-3; tentatively, D is TRBD1 (6 bases). Germline CDR1 and CDR2: SSHAT and FNYEAQ (reference sequence). This CDR3 has 15 amino acids. CDR3 nucleotides: TGTGCTAGCAGCCCAGGGGAGATTAGCACAGATACGCAGTATTTT. Its translation: CASSPGEISTDTQYF.

The chain is built from TRBV7-8 and TRBJ2-3, with 11 positions matching TRBD2. The CDR3 sequence is 17 residues long. Trimming removed 5 bases from V and 0 bases from J; junction bases left unmatched: 7. Per the germline V gene, CDR1 is SGHVS and CDR2 is FQNEAQ. The DNA of the CDR3 is TGTGCCAGCAGCGTTGGGACTAGCGGCACTAGCACAGATACGCAGTATTTT. Translated, it gives CASSVGTSGTSTDTQYF.

V and J are TRBV18 and TRBJ2-5, with TRBD1 as a possible D gene (5 bases). The V end lost 5 bases, the J end lost 5 bases, and 12 bases lay between the germline ends. The CDR3 extends over 13 amino acids. Germline V gene lookup returns CDR1 KGHSH and CDR2 LQKENI. This CDR3 is CASSTDSIETQYF. CDR3 DNA: TGTGCCAGCTCAACTGACAGTATCGAGACCCAGTACTTC.

The genes are TRBV6-5 and TRBJ2-1; tentatively, D is TRBD2 (7 bases). The germline CDR1 and CDR2 sequences are MNHEY and SVGAGI. V lost 6 bases to trimming and J lost 7 bases, with 19 bases between them. CDR3 size: 15 residues. The CDR3 here is CASSDRGGGWNEQFF. The CDR3 region has the DNA TGTGCCAGCAGCGATCGGGGAGGGGGTTGGAATGAGCAGTTCTTC.

The rearrangement links TRBV24-1 to TRBJ2-1; TRBD2 matches at 8 bases. This CDR3 region has 14 residues. With 0 bases clipped from V and 9 bases from J, the junction kept 3 bases outside the gene matches. The germline V gene encodes CDR1 KGHDR and CDR2 SFDVKD. CDR3 sequence (DNA): TGTGCCACCAGTGATTTGGCGGGAGGTGCTGAGCAGTTCTTC. It specifies CATSDLAGGAEQFF.

This clone was observed a few times. The CDR3: CASSPMTSGTYEQYF. The CDR3 DNA follows: TGTGCCAGCAGTCCAATGACTAGCGGAACCTACGAGCAGTACTTC. The chain combines TRBV11-2 with TRBJ2-7, with 9 bases fitting TRBD2. The CDR3 runs to 15 residues. Germline-derived CDR1 and CDR2 are SGHAT and FQNNGV. V lost 6 bases, J lost 2 bases, and 8 bases stayed unmatched.

The V call is TRBV14, the J call TRBJ2-1; D is possibly TRBD2 (5 bases). The germline V gene encodes CDR1 SGHDN and CDR2 FVKESK. The CDR3 is 12 amino acids. V was shortened by 1 base and J by 13 bases, with 11 bases between the two germline ends. The DNA for the CDR3 is TGTGCCAGCAGCCAAGGATCCCGGGAACAGTTCTTC. Translated, it gives CASSQGSREQFF.

V gene TRBV9 combines with J gene TRBJ2-6; 9 bases match TRBD1. Germline CDR1 and CDR2: SGDLS and YYNGEE. The CDR3 is 18 amino acids. The ends lost 4 bases at V and 1 base at J; junction bases unmatched: 9. In nucleotides, the CDR3 is TGTGCCAGCAGCCCGACGACAGGGGGTATTTCTGGGGCCAACGTCCTGACTTTC. It is translated as CASSPTTGGISGANVLTF. Looking up the rest from reference TRBV9 and TRBJ2-6 gives the full variable domain: DSGVTQTPKHLITATGQRVTLRCSPRSGDLSVYWYQQSLDQGLQFLIQYYNGEERAKGNILERFSAQQFPDLHSELNLSSLELGDSALYFCASSPTTGGISGANVLTFGAGSRLTVL.

The chain uses TRBV6-5 and TRBJ1-5; D remains unclear. V shed 5 bases and J shed 7 bases, with 18 bases lying between them. CDR3 size: 15 residues. From germline, CDR1 is MNHEY and CDR2 SVGAGI. The CDR3 region has the DNA TGTGCCAGCAGTAACCGGGTTAGGGAGGTGCAGCCCCAGCATTTT. Amino acid sequence: CASSNRVREVQPQHF.

The V call is TRBV7-3, the J call TRBJ2-1, with D possibly matching TRBD2 (6 bases). This CDR3 spans 15 amino acids. Germline values: CDR1 SGHTA, CDR2 FQGTGA. Deletions cut 0 bases from V and 4 bases from J, with 10 bases between. CDR3 in amino acids: CASSLTETSYNEQFF. The CDR3 coding sequence is TGTGCCAGCAGCTTAACCGAGACTAGTTACAATGAGCAGTTCTTC.

The chain is built from TRBV7-9 and TRBJ1-6; TRBD1 agrees at 7 bases. The V segment lost 5 bases and the J segment 5 bases; nucleotides outside the gene matches: 12. Per germline, CDR1 SEHNR and CDR2 FQNEAQ (reference sequence). The CDR3 sequence is 17 residues long. CDR3 residues: CASSPRDSGTNNSPLHF. The CDR3 DNA reads TGTGCCAGCAGCCCAAGGGACAGCGGTACGAATAATTCACCCCTCCACTTT.

The J gene is TRBJ1-1, the V gene TRBV5-4; 7 nucleotides agree with TRBD1. The J segment lost 5 bases and the V segment lost 4 bases, leaving 17 bases of the junction unmatched. CDR1 and CDR2 (germline): SGHNT, YYREEE (reference sequence). The CDR3 length is 17 residues. CDR3 residues: CASSKSSGGGRNTEAFF. CDR3 bases: TGTGCCAGCAGCAAATCATCAGGGGGTGGGAGAAATACTGAAGCTTTCTTT. The full variable domain, its missing parts supplied by reference TRBV5-4 and TRBJ1-1, is ETGVTQSPTHLIKTRGQQVTLRCSSQSGHNTVSWYQQALGQGPQFIFQYYREEENGRGNFPPRFSGLQFPNYSSELNVNALELDDSALYLCASSKSSGGGRNTEAFFGQGTRLTVV.

A single count supports this clone. The rearrangement uses TRBV30 and TRBJ1-2, with D perhaps matching TRBD1 (5 bases). The CDR3 totals 14 residues. Between the trimmed V and J ends, which lost 0 bases and 2 bases, there was a span of 10 bases. Germline-derived CDR1 and CDR2 are GTSNPN and SVGIG (reference sequence). The CDR3 loop is CAWSVKAGNYGYTF. The CDR3 nucleotides read TGTGCCTGGAGTGTAAAGGCAGGGAACTATGGCTACACCTTC.

This chain uses TRBV5-4 with TRBJ1-1; possible D gene TRBD1, 6 bases. The germline V gene encodes CDR1 SGHNT and CDR2 YYREEE (reference sequence). The CDR3 length is 15 residues. V lost 2 bases and J 4 bases, leaving 15 bases between the germline ends. CDR3 coding DNA: TGTGCCAGCAGCTTTGGGGGGGCCGGGGTCACTGAAGCTTTCTTT. Translation: CASSFGGAGVTEAFF.

The rearrangement joins TRBV5-1 to TRBJ2-1, with D hard to call. Germline values: CDR1 SGHRS, CDR2 YFSETQ. The CDR3 is made up of 13 amino acids. Trimming stripped 6 bases from V and 7 bases from J, with 14 bases between. CDR3 coding DNA: TGCGCCAGCAACTATGGTGAGGTTAATGAGCAGTTCTTC. It specifies CASNYGEVNEQFF.

This rearrangement joins TRBV30 to TRBJ2-5; D is perhaps TRBD1 (5 bases). The CDR3 extends over 11 amino acids. Germline V CDR1 and CDR2: GTSNPN, SVGIG (reference sequence). V was cut by 5 bases and J by 3 bases, with 7 bases left in between. CDR3 protein: CAWAGKETQYF. The DNA for the CDR3 is TGTGCCTGGGCAGGGAAAGAGACCCAGTACTTC.

The chain joins TRBV5-1 to TRBJ1-1; D is perhaps TRBD1 (6 bases). Germline loops: CDR1 SGHRS, CDR2 YFSETQ. V was pared by 4 bases and J by 0 bases, with 19 bases between. The CDR3 is 17 residues long. The CDR3 loop reads CASSPRLLGTMNTEAFF. The CDR3 DNA is TGCGCCAGCAGCCCACGGCTGTTAGGGACAATGAACACTGAAGCTTTCTTT. The full variable domain, rest sourced from reference TRBV5-1 and TRBJ1-1, is KAGVTQTPRYLIKTRGQQVTLSCSPISGHRSVSWYQQTPGQGLQFLFEYFSETQRNKGNFPGRFSGRQFSNSRSEMNVSTLELGDSALYLCASSPRLLGTMNTEAFFGQGTRLTVV.

The J gene is TRBJ2-1, the V gene TRBV27; no clear D. The CDR3 totals 15 residues. The V end lost 8 bases, the J end lost 0 bases, and 14 bases lay between the germline ends. CDR1 is MNHEY and CDR2 is SMNVEV in the germline V gene (reference sequence). CDR3 nucleotide sequence: TGTGCCAGCCGCGGCGGAGATAGCTCCTACAATGAGCAGTTCTTC. Its translation is CASRGGDSSYNEQFF.

This chain joins TRBV27 and TRBJ2-3, with D tentatively TRBD2 (6 bases). V lost 10 bases and J lost 2, with 19 bases in between. CDR3 length equals 15 residues. Germline V gives CDR1 MNHEY, CDR2 SMNVEV (reference sequence). Here the CDR3 reads CATSRWLAITDTQYF. CDR3 DNA: TGTGCCACGAGCCGGTGGCTAGCGATCACAGATACGCAGTATTTT.

The gene calls are TRBV5-6 and TRBJ1-1, with D possibly TRBD1 on 5 matching bases. The V end was cut by 0 bases, the J end by 12 bases, with 15 bases between. Germline V CDR1 and CDR2: SGHDT, YYEEEE. The CDR3 contains 13 residues. The CDR3 protein is CASSLGRSGRSFF. The CDR3 DNA is TGTGCCAGCAGCTTGGGTAGGTCAGGGCGCTCTTTCTTT.

This chain uses TRBV7-2 with TRBJ1-5; D is possibly TRBD1 (6 bases). The CDR3 has 15 amino acids. The germline V and J ends were trimmed by 1 base and 4 bases, with 11 bases remaining between them. CDR1 and CDR2 from the germline V gene are SGHTA and FQGNSA. In DNA, the CDR3 is TGTGCCAGCAGCTTAGACAGGGCCCAAAATCAGCCCCAGCATTTT. Translating gives CASSLDRAQNQPQHF.

Points on this clone: Distinct nucleotide sequences in the sample also encode this CDR3. This rearrangement joins TRBV5-5 to TRBJ1-2; TRBD1 matches at 7 bases. CDR1 SGHKS and CDR2 YYEKEE come from the germline V gene (reference sequence). This CDR3 region has 14 residues. V dropped 0 bases and J dropped 2; count of bases not matched to a gene: 1. The CDR3 DNA sequence: TGTGCCAGCAGCTTGGGGACAGGAAACTATGGCTACACCTTC. Its translation: CASSLGTGNYGYTF.

The V gene is TRBV5-4, the J gene TRBJ2-3; D is uncertain. From germline, CDR1 is SGHNT and CDR2 YYREEE (reference sequence). CDR3 length: 13 residues. Trimming removed 4 bases at V and 4 bases at J, with 10 bases between. The CDR3 DNA reads as TGTGCCAGCAGCCTCGGAGTAGCAGATACGCAGTATTTT. It is translated as CASSLGVADTQYF.